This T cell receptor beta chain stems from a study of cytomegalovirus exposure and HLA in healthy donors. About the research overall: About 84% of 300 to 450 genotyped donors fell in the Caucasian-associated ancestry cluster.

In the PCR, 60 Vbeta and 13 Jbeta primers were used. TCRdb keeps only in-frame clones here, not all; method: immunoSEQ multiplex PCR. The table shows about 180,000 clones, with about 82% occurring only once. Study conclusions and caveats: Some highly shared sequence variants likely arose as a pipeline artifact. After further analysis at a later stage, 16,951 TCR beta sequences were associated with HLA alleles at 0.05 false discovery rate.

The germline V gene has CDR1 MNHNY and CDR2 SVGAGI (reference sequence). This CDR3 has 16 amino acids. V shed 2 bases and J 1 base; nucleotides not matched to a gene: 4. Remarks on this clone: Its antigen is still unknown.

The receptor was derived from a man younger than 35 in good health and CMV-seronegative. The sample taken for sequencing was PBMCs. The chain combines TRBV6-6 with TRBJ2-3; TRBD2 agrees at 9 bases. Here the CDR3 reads CASSYLLAGGTDTQYF. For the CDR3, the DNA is TGTGCCAGCAGTTACCTACTAGCGGGCGGCACAGATACGCAGTATTTT.